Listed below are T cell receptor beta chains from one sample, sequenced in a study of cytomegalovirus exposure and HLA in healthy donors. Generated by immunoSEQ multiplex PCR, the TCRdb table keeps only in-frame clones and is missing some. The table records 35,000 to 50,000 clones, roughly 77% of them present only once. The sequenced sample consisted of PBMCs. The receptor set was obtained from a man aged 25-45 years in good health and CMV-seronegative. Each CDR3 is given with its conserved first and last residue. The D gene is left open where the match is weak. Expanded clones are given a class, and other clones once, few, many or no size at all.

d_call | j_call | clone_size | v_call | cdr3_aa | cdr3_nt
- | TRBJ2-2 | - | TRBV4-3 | CASSQEPGANTGELVF | TGCGCCAGCAGCCAAGAGCCGGGAGCAAACACCGGGGAGCTGGTTTTT
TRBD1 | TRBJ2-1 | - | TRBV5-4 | CASSAWVGQGGEQFF | TGTGCCAGCAGCGCATGGGTGGGACAGGGAGGTGAGCAGTTCTTC
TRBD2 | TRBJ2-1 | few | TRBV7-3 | CASSFTGTSGRRTEQFF | TGTGCCAGCAGCTTCACCGGGACTAGCGGGAGGAGGACTGAGCAGTTCTTC
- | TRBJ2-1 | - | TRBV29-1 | CSVEGQRYNEQFF | TGCAGCGTTGAAGGTCAGAGGTACAATGAGCAGTTCTTC
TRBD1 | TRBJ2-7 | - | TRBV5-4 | CASSSRTGGYEQYF | TGTGCCAGCAGCTCGAGGACAGGGGGTTACGAGCAGTACTTC
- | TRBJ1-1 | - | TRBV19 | CASSMSVTNTEAFF | TGTGCCAGTAGTATGTCAGTAACGAACACTGAAGCTTTCTTT
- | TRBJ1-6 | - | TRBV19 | CASSAGINVRNSPLHF | TGTGCCAGTAGTGCAGGAATCAATGTAAGGAATTCACCCCTCCACTTT
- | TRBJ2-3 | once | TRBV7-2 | CASSLARQRVRDTQYF | TGTGCCAGCAGCTTAGCGCGGCAGCGGGTTAGAGATACGCAGTATTTT
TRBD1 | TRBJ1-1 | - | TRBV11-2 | CASSRGTAVEAFF | TGTGCCAGCAGCCGTGGGACAGCCGTGGAAGCTTTCTTT
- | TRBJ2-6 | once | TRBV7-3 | CASSLWVSGGSGANVLTF | TGTGCCAGCAGCTTGTGGGTTTCAGGGGGGTCTGGGGCCAACGTCCTGACTTTC
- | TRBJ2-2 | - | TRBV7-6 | CASSFMSNTGELFF | TGTGCCAGCAGCTTTATGAGTAACACCGGGGAGCTGTTTTTT
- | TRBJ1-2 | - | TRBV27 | CASSLLAGNGYTF | TGTGCCAGCAGTTTATTGGCAGGGAACGGCTACACCTTC
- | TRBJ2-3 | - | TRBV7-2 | CASSDDRPDTQYF | TGTGCCAGCAGCGACGACAGGCCAGATACGCAGTATTTT
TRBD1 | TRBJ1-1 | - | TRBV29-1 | CSGGQDFTGEAFF | TGCAGCGGAGGACAGGACTTTACTGGTGAAGCTTTCTTT
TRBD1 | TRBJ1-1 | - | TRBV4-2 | CASSQAGQGNTEAFF | TGTGCCAGCAGCCAAGCCGGACAGGGGAACACTGAAGCTTTCTTT
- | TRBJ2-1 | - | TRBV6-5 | CASSSSRRPGAEQFF | TGTGCCAGCAGTTCATCCCGTCGACCGGGAGCCGAGCAGTTCTTC
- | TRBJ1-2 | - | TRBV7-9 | CASSLRGFNYGYTF | TGTGCCAGCAGCCTTAGGGGTTTTAACTATGGCTACACCTTC
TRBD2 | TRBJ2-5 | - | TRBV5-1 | CASSLLAGGEETQYF | TGCGCCAGCAGCTTACTAGCGGGAGGGGAAGAGACCCAGTACTTC
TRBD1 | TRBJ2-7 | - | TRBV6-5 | CASTQGEKQYF | TGTGCCAGCACCCAGGGGGAAAAGCAGTACTTC
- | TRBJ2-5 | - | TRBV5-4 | CASSGGGTVRETQYF | TGTGCCAGCAGTGGGGGCGGGACAGTTCGAGAGACCCAGTACTTC
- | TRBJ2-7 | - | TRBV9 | CASSVDGSSYEQYF | TGTGCCAGCAGCGTAGATGGGAGCTCCTACGAGCAGTACTTC
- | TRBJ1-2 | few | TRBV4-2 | CASSQDLRVWGGTVGYTF | TGTGCCAGCAGCCAAGATCTGCGGGTTTGGGGGGGTACGGTCGGCTACACCTTC
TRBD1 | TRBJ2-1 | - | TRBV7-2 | CASSQSGQVPNEQFF | TGTGCCAGCAGCCAATCGGGACAGGTTCCTAATGAGCAGTTCTTC
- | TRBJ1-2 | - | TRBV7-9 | CASSLALGGGYTF | TGTGCCAGCAGCTTAGCGCTCGGGGGAGGCTACACCTTC
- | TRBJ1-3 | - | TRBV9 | CASSPQGVPASGNTIYF | TGTGCCAGCAGCCCGCAGGGCGTCCCGGCCTCTGGAAACACCATATATTTT
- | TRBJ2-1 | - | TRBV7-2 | CASGLNEQFF | TGTGCCAGTGGACTCAATGAGCAGTTCTTC
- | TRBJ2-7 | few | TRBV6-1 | CASSESTALYYEQYF | TGTGCCAGCAGTGAGTCGACAGCGCTCTACTACGAGCAGTACTTC
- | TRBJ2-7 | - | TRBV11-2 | CASSLDRYEQYF | TGTGCCAGTAGCTTAGACAGGTACGAGCAGTACTTC
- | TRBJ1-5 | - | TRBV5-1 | CASSIGVSGNQPQHF | TGCGCCAGCAGCATAGGGGTGTCGGGCAATCAGCCCCAGCATTTT
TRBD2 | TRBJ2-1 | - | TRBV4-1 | CASSQVGLAGGGNEQFF | TGCGCCAGCAGCCAGGTGGGACTAGCGGGGGGGGGCAATGAGCAGTTCTTC
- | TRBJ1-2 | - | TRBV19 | CASSMVAGDYYGYTF | TGTGCCAGTAGTATGGTGGCAGGGGATTACTATGGCTACACCTTC
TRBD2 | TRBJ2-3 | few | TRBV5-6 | CASSPGLAEEETQYF | TGTGCCAGCAGCCCGGGACTAGCGGAGGAGGAGACGCAGTATTTT
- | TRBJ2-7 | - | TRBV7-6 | CASSLGGGYEQYF | TGTGCCAGCAGCTTAGGAGGGGGCTACGAGCAGTACTTC
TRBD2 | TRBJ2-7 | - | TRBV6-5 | CASSRGVEPYEQYF | TGTGCCAGCAGTCGGGGGGTGGAACCCTACGAGCAGTACTTC
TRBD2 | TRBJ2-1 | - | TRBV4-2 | CASSQERASGYNEQFF | TGTGCCAGCAGCCAAGAGCGGGCTAGCGGGTACAATGAGCAGTTCTTC
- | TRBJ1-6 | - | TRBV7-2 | CASSLLGATNSPLHF | TGTGCCAGCAGCTTATTAGGGGCGACTAATTCACCCCTCCACTTT
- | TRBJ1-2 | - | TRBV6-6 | CASSYSEGSGGYTF | TGTGCCAGCAGTTACTCGGAGGGGTCCGGTGGCTACACCTTC
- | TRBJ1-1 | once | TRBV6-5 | CASSYGRTEAFF | TGTGCCAGCAGTTATGGGCGCACTGAAGCTTTCTTT
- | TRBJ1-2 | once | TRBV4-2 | CASSQGARDYGYTF | TGTGCCAGCAGCCAGGGGGCTCGGGACTATGGCTACACCTTC
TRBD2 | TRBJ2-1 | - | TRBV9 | CASSAGLAGVLYNEQFF | TGTGCCAGCAGCGCGGGACTAGCGGGGGTCCTCTACAATGAGCAGTTCTTC
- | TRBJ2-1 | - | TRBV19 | CASTDSRRGAYYNEQFF | TGTGCCAGTACCGACTCGCGGCGGGGAGCTTACTACAATGAGCAGTTCTTC
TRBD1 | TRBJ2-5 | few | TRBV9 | CASSVADRGWETQYF | TGTGCCAGCAGCGTAGCCGACAGGGGATGGGAGACCCAGTACTTC
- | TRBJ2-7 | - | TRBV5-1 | CASNRGSGPYEQYF | TGCGCCAGCAACAGAGGGTCCGGACCCTACGAGCAGTACTTC
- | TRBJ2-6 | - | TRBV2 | CASRGWSGSGANVLTF | TGTGCCAGTCGGGGATGGTCCGGCTCTGGGGCCAACGTCCTGACTTTC
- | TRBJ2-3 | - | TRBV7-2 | CASSPTASTDTQYF | TGTGCCAGCAGCCCGACAGCTAGCACAGATACGCAGTATTTT
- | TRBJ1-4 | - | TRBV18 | CASSPRRTGKTEGRELFF | TGTGCCAGCTCACCACGTCGTACAGGGAAAACGGAGGGGAGGGAACTGTTTTTT
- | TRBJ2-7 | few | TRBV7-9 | CSSSLDYYEQYF | TGTTCCAGCAGCTTAGACTACTACGAGCAGTACTTC
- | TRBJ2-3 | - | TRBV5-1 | CASSLGLLGAHDTQYF | TGCGCCAGCAGCTTGGGGCTACTGGGAGCCCATGATACGCAGTATTTT
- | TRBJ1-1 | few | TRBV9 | CASSPRFERNTEAFF | TGTGCCAGCAGCCCCAGGTTCGAAAGGAACACTGAAGCTTTCTTT
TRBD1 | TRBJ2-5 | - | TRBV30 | CAWSLGGQGVLETQYF | TGTGCCTGGAGTTTAGGAGGACAGGGCGTCTTGGAGACCCAGTACTTC
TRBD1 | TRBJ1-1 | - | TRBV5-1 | CASTTGTGATEAFF | TGCGCCAGCACCACCGGGACAGGGGCCACTGAAGCTTTCTTT
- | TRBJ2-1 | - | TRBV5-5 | CASSPGLSTYNEQFF | TGTGCCAGCAGCCCGGGACTGTCTACCTACAATGAGCAGTTCTTC
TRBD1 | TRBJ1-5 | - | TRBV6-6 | CASSHGTELNQPQHF | TGTGCCAGCAGCCACGGGACAGAGCTTAATCAGCCCCAGCATTTT
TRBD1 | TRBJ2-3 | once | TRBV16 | CASSPTGGTDTQYF | TGTGCCAGCAGCCCCACAGGGGGCACAGATACGCAGTATTTT
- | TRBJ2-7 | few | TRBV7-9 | CASSAQGQEYF | TGTGCCAGCAGCGCTCAGGGTCAGGAGTACTTC
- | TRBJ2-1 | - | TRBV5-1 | CASSLSITGVTGEQFF | TGCGCCAGCAGCTTGTCGATAACGGGAGTGACGGGTGAGCAGTTCTTC
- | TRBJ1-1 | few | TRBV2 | CASSEEALQGTEAFF | TGTGCCAGCAGTGAGGAGGCCCTACAGGGCACTGAAGCTTTCTTT
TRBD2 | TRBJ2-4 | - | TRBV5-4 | CASSPGLDGAKNIQYF | TGTGCCAGCAGCCCCGGACTAGACGGGGCCAAAAACATTCAGTACTTC